This T cell receptor (beta chain) was sequenced for a study of T-cell reconstitution after alpha-beta-depleted transplantation in children. Study-level points and caveats: At around two months after transplant, the alpha-beta T cells were reportedly derived from several hundred expanded clones that came from non-depleted graft cells. High day-60 TCRbeta diversity in some patients came from surviving recipient T cells and thymic progenitors. By one year post-transplant, T-cell counts and diversity largely arose from T cells that were newly produced.

A library of TCRbeta sequences, prepared with unique molecular identifiers, was generated. TCRdb used MiXCR to reprocess the PCR reads, holding one entry per CDR3 protein. This sample yields roughly 100,000 distinct CDR3 sequences, of which 7.5% to 9.5% are seen a single time; 16% belongs to the top ten. There are many counts of this clonotype. Its antigen is currently unknown. The V gene lost 3 bases and the J gene lost 6 bases, with 15 bases spanning the gap. The CDR3 is 14 amino acids. The germline gives CDR1 MNHEY, CDR2 SMNVEV (reference sequence). The sequenced sample was PBMCs, obtained before TCRalphabeta/CD19-depleted stem cell transplant. The source of this sequence is a boy younger than 10 with acute lymphoblastic leukemia, due to receive a stem cell transplant. V is TRBV27 and J is TRBJ2-7; tentatively, D is TRBD2 (7 bases). Here the CDR3 DNA reads TGTGCCAGCAGTTTTTTTGTGGGGGGGCGCGAGCAGTACTTC. This encodes CASSFFVGGREQYF.